These T cell receptor beta chains were read from a single sample in a study of T cells in Graves' hyperthyroidism and ophthalmopathy. TCRdb passed the multiplex PCR reads through MiXCR, listing each CDR3 protein once. The sample lists roughly 300,000 distinct CDR3 sequences, 15% to 20% occurring once. Sequencing used blood. The receptors come from a woman aged 50 to 60 with Graves' hyperthyroidism. CDR3s include the opening cysteine and the closing phenylalanine or tryptophan. Fields, in order: clone size, J gene, D gene, V gene, CDR3 DNA, CDR3 protein. The D gene is left open where the match is weak. Rows give clone size only sometimes, using once, few, many, or a class for an expanded clone.

clone size: few
J gene: TRBJ2-4
D gene: .
V gene: TRBV7-9
CDR3 DNA: TGTGCCAGCAGCTGGTACCAGGGGGGGGGAAACATTCAGTACTTC
CDR3 protein: CASSWYQGGGNIQYF

clone size: many
J gene: TRBJ2-1
D gene: TRBD2
V gene: TRBV7-9
CDR3 DNA: TGTGCCAGCAGCTTAACTAGCGGGGGAGACAATGAGCAGTTCTTC
CDR3 protein: CASSLTSGGDNEQFF

clone size: .
J gene: TRBJ2-2
D gene: TRBD1
V gene: TRBV20-1
CDR3 DNA: TGCAGTACGGACAGGGGAAAAGACGGGGAGCTGTTTTTT
CDR3 protein: CSTDRGKDGELFF

clone size: few
J gene: TRBJ2-5
D gene: TRBD2
V gene: TRBV7-9
CDR3 DNA: TGTGCCAGCAGCTCCGGACTAGCGCAGACCCAGTACTTC
CDR3 protein: CASSSGLAQTQYF

clone size: many
J gene: TRBJ2-5
D gene: .
V gene: TRBV12-3/TRBV12-4
CDR3 DNA: TGTGCCAGCAGTCCTTTGGGGGGGCGGCAGGTGACCCAGTACTTC
CDR3 protein: CASSPLGGRQVTQYF

clone size: many
J gene: TRBJ1-5
D gene: .
V gene: TRBV28
CDR3 DNA: TGTGCCAGCCGGATAGGGTTGTCGGGCAATCAGCCCCAGCATTTT
CDR3 protein: CASRIGLSGNQPQHF

clone size: many
J gene: TRBJ2-5
D gene: TRBD2
V gene: TRBV3-1
CDR3 DNA: TGTGCCAGCAGCCATTATAGCGGGGGGCTAGTGTACCAAGAGACCCAGTACTTC
CDR3 protein: CASSHYSGGLVYQETQYF

clone size: few
J gene: TRBJ1-6
D gene: TRBD1
V gene: TRBV5-1
CDR3 DNA: TGCGCCAGCAGCTTTGGACAGGGGGCAAGCAATTCACCCCTCCACTTT
CDR3 protein: CASSFGQGASNSPLHF

clone size: .
J gene: TRBJ1-1
D gene: .
V gene: TRBV20-1
CDR3 DNA: TGCAGTGCTAGAGATCCTAAGAACACTGAAGCTTTCTTT
CDR3 protein: CSARDPKNTEAFF

clone size: many
J gene: TRBJ1-5
D gene: TRBD1
V gene: TRBV28
CDR3 DNA: TGTGCCAGCAGTCGGGGACAGCCCAATCAGCCCCAGCATTTT
CDR3 protein: CASSRGQPNQPQHF

clone size: .
J gene: TRBJ2-7
D gene: .
V gene: TRBV15
CDR3 DNA: TGTGCCACCAGCAGTTTTCGGGGCTATGACGAGCAGTACTTC
CDR3 protein: CATSSFRGYDEQYF

clone size: .
J gene: TRBJ2-3
D gene: .
V gene: TRBV27
CDR3 DNA: TGTGCCAGCAGTTTGAGAGGTATTACAAGCACAGATACGCAGTATTTT
CDR3 protein: CASSLRGITSTDTQYF

clone size: .
J gene: TRBJ2-7
D gene: TRBD2
V gene: TRBV20-1
CDR3 DNA: TGCAGTGCTCCGCGGACTAGCGGGATCTCCTACGAGCAGTACTTC
CDR3 protein: CSAPRTSGISYEQYF

clone size: few
J gene: TRBJ2-7
D gene: .
V gene: TRBV3-1
CDR3 DNA: TGTGCCAGCAGCCACTCCTCCTACGAGCAGTACTTC
CDR3 protein: CASSHSSYEQYF

clone size: .
J gene: TRBJ1-1
D gene: TRBD1
V gene: TRBV27
CDR3 DNA: TGTGCCAGCAGATTACTTCCGGGACAGGGGAGCACTGAAGCTTTCTTT
CDR3 protein: CASRLLPGQGSTEAFF

clone size: many
J gene: TRBJ1-1
D gene: .
V gene: TRBV5-1
CDR3 DNA: TGCGCCAGCAGCTTGGCCGGGCCATCGAAAGCTTTCTTT
CDR3 protein: CASSLAGPSKAFF

clone size: few
J gene: TRBJ1-5
D gene: TRBD1
V gene: TRBV20-1
CDR3 DNA: TGCAGTGTTCTCCAGGGGGCGGGCAATCAGCCCCAGCATTTT
CDR3 protein: CSVLQGAGNQPQHF

clone size: .
J gene: TRBJ2-5
D gene: TRBD2
V gene: TRBV4-1
CDR3 DNA: TGCGCCAGCAGCCAAGCGCTAGCGGGAGAGGAGACCCAGTACTTC
CDR3 protein: CASSQALAGEETQYF

clone size: few
J gene: TRBJ1-2
D gene: TRBD1
V gene: TRBV4-1
CDR3 DNA: TGCGCCAGCAGCCAAGATCCCGGGACAGACTATGGCTACACCTTC
CDR3 protein: CASSQDPGTDYGYTF

clone size: .
J gene: TRBJ1-6
D gene: TRBD1
V gene: TRBV20-1
CDR3 DNA: TGCAGTGCTAGAGGGGGACAGGGGAATTCACCCCTCCACTTT
CDR3 protein: CSARGGQGNSPLHF

clone size: many
J gene: TRBJ2-3
D gene: .
V gene: TRBV7-2
CDR3 DNA: TGTGCCAGCAGCCCTCCTTTGGGAGATACGCAGTATTTT
CDR3 protein: CASSPPLGDTQYF